A selection of T cell receptor beta chains follows, all from one sample in a study of cytotoxic CD8 clonotypes in ibrutinib-treated CLL. Libraries were prepared by immunoSEQ multiplex PCR; TCRdb keeps only in-frame clonotypes and omits some of them. The sample has roughly 150,000 clones; roughly 84% are singletons. Sequencing was performed on PBMCs, taken at disease progression, from a patient treated with ibrutinib. These receptors all come from a human donor with chronic lymphocytic leukemia. Each CDR3 is given without its conserved first and last residue.

j_gene: TRBJ2-7
v_gene: TRBV7-2
CDR3aa: ASSLRDRSYEQY

j_gene: TRBJ1-5
v_gene: TRBV23-1
CDR3aa: ASAMIGRGGNQPQH

j_gene: TRBJ1-1
v_gene: TRBV6-1
CDR3aa: ASSENLNRRIEAF

j_gene: TRBJ2-3
v_gene: TRBV4-2
CDR3aa: ASSQVTGVPRTDTQY

j_gene: TRBJ1-1
v_gene: TRBV11-2
CDR3aa: ASSFVFQGAFERSTEAF

j_gene: TRBJ1-4
v_gene: TRBV4-3
CDR3aa: ASSPGGVRETNEKLF

j_gene: TRBJ1-1
v_gene: TRBV5-4
CDR3aa: VFTGRDTEAF

j_gene: TRBJ1-1
v_gene: TRBV28
CDR3aa: ASSFQGVMTEAF

j_gene: TRBJ2-5
v_gene: TRBV28
CDR3aa: ASSTNGLSGETQY

j_gene: TRBJ2-3
v_gene: TRBV5-6
CDR3aa: ASSEGRGPQDTQY

j_gene: TRBJ1-1
v_gene: TRBV30
CDR3aa: AWSAFQGVSTEAF

j_gene: TRBJ1-1
v_gene: TRBV14
CDR3aa: ASSPVRRGEAF

j_gene: TRBJ2-1
v_gene: TRBV2
CDR3aa: ASSAGLAGASNEQF

j_gene: TRBJ2-7
v_gene: TRBV18
CDR3aa: ASSLTGAEQY

j_gene: TRBJ1-1
v_gene: TRBV6-6
CDR3aa: ASSKTGHFTEAF

j_gene: TRBJ1-1
v_gene: TRBV19
CDR3aa: ASSIAPGGSNAF

j_gene: TRBJ2-7
v_gene: TRBV6-5
CDR3aa: ASSYPSGYEQY

j_gene: TRBJ1-1
v_gene: TRBV5-5
CDR3aa: ASSLHQRMNTEAF

j_gene: TRBJ1-2
v_gene: TRBV11-2
CDR3aa: ASSLGLYGYT

j_gene: TRBJ1-4
v_gene: TRBV23-1
CDR3aa: ASSQLILRGPNEKLF

j_gene: TRBJ1-1
v_gene: TRBV5-1
CDR3aa: ASSLAGANTEAF

j_gene: TRBJ1-2
v_gene: TRBV7-8
CDR3aa: ASSLDRFNYGYT

j_gene: TRBJ1-1
v_gene: TRBV7-3
CDR3aa: ASSFDRATEAF

j_gene: TRBJ2-7
v_gene: TRBV19
CDR3aa: ASSMGLADFSYEQY

j_gene: TRBJ2-4
v_gene: TRBV23-1
CDR3aa: ASSPRTGKFHSSSVGHSIQY

j_gene: TRBJ2-7
v_gene: TRBV4-3
CDR3aa: ASSQVSSSEQY

j_gene: TRBJ2-1
v_gene: TRBV4-1
CDR3aa: ASSHGVALNEQF

j_gene: TRBJ2-7
v_gene: TRBV28
CDR3aa: ASSSQGSGSYEQY

j_gene: TRBJ1-4
v_gene: TRBV27
CDR3aa: ASSPRRGTGTTNEKLF

j_gene: TRBJ1-5
v_gene: TRBV7-2
CDR3aa: ASSLAPGGSRNQPQH

j_gene: TRBJ2-7
v_gene: TRBV6-6
CDR3aa: ASSVTGTGGANLH

j_gene: TRBJ2-1
v_gene: TRBV9
CDR3aa: ASSARDPYNEQF

j_gene: TRBJ2-7
v_gene: TRBV11-2
CDR3aa: ASSSKLGHEQY

j_gene: TRBJ2-1
v_gene: TRBV7-9
CDR3aa: ASSWPAGVSSYNEQF

j_gene: TRBJ1-1
v_gene: TRBV14
CDR3aa: ASSQQGRSTEAF

j_gene: TRBJ1-5
v_gene: TRBV2
CDR3aa: ASSDRTGLNQPQH

j_gene: TRBJ1-1
v_gene: TRBV27
CDR3aa: ASSLVPRQGVFAEAF

j_gene: TRBJ1-4
v_gene: TRBV7-9
CDR3aa: ASSLGEYKEKLF